The TCR beta chain described here comes from a study of control samples from healthy donors and cancer patients. The V end was cut by 0 bases, the J end by 4 bases, with 6 bases between. Germline V gives CDR1 WNHNN, CDR2 SYGVQD (reference sequence). The CDR3 loop spans 13 amino acids. Regarding this clone: This sample includes further DNA sequences coding for the same CDR3.

Data came from immunoSEQ multiplex PCR; TCRdb stores just in-frame clones and leaves some out. The sample has over 150,000 clones; more than 90% are singletons. The source is a man under 40 in good health. Sequenced: blood. The rearrangement uses TRBV10-1 and TRBJ1-1; D possibly corresponds to TRBD1 (5 bases). CDR3: CASSESGGTEAFF. The CDR3 DNA follows: TGCGCCAGCAGTGAGTCTGGGGGCACTGAAGCTTTCTTT.